This TCR beta chain is from a study of T cells in Graves' hyperthyroidism and ophthalmopathy. Whole-study results and caveats: Most expanded thyroid clonotypes above 0.001 also appeared in blood.

In the case of this clonotype: Its specificity is unknown.

Germline CDR1 SQVTM, CDR2 ANQGSEA. The CDR3 is made up of 13 amino acids. V lost 1 base, J lost 2 bases, and 9 bases lay in between. Amplified TCR beta CDR3 regions came from RNA transcripts. HTBI primers were employed in a first-round RT-PCR of the TCR CDR3. Using its own MiXCR run on the multiplex PCR reads, TCRdb lists one record per CDR3 protein. This table holds 450,000 to 650,000 distinct CDR3 sequences, 15% to 20% found once. Sequencing was done on a sample of blood. This receptor was identified in a woman between 18 and 29 years old with Graves' ophthalmopathy. The rearrangement joins TRBV29-1 to TRBJ2-7; no clear D. The CDR3 sequence is CSVEVRQAYEQYF. DNA of the CDR3: TGCAGCGTTGAAGTTAGGCAGGCCTACGAGCAGTACTTC.